Sequencing of this T cell receptor beta chain was carried out in a study of cytotoxic CD8 clonotypes in ibrutinib-treated CLL. Measured with immunoSEQ multiplex PCR; TCRdb has only the in-frame clones, and not every one. The sample has roughly 200,000 clones; around 72% are singletons. V shed 7 bases, J shed 5 bases, and the junction held 5 bases outside the gene matches. Per germline, CDR1 SEHNR and CDR2 FQNEAQ (reference sequence). The CDR3 is 12 residues long. The sequence was collected from a human donor with chronic lymphocytic leukemia. The rearrangement uses TRBV7-9 and TRBJ2-7; 7 bases agree with TRBD1. Sequenced here: PBMCs, sampled after 24 months of ibrutinib treatment. DNA for the CDR3: TGTGCCAGCACCCCGACAGGGAACGAGCAGTACTTC. The encoded protein is CASTPTGNEQYF.